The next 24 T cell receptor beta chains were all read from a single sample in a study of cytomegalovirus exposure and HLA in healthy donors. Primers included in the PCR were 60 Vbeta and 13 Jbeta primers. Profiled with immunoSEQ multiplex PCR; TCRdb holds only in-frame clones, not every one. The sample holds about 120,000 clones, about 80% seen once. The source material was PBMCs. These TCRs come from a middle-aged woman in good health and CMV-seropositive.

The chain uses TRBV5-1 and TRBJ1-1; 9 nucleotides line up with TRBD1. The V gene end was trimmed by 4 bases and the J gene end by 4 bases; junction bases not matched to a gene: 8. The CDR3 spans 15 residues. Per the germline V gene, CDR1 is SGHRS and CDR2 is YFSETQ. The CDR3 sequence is CASSGARDRATEAFF. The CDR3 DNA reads TGCGCCAGCAGCGGGGCCCGGGACAGGGCCACTGAAGCTTTCTTT. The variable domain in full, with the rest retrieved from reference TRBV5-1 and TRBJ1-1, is KAGVTQTPRYLIKTRGQQVTLSCSPISGHRSVSWYQQTPGQGLQFLFEYFSETQRNKGNFPGRFSGRQFSNSRSEMNVSTLELGDSALYLCASSGARDRATEAFFGQGTRLTVV.

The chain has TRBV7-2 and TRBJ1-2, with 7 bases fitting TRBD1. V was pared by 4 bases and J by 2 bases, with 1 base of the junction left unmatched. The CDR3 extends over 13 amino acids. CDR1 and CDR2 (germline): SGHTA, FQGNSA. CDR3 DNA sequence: TGTGCCAGCAGCTCGGGACAGAACTATGGCTACACCTTC. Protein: CASSSGQNYGYTF.

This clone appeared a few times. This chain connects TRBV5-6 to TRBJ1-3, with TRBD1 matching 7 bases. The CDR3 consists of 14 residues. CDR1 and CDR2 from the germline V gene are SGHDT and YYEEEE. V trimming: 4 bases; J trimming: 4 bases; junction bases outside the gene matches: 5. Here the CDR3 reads CASSDGTVGNTIYF. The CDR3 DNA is TGTGCCAGCAGCGACGGGACAGTGGGAAACACCATATATTTT.

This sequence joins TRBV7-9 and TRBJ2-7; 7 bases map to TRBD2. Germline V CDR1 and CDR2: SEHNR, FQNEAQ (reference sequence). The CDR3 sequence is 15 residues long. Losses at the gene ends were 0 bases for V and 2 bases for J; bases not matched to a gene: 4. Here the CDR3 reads CASSLAAGRAYEQYF. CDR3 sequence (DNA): TGTGCCAGCAGCTTAGCGGCAGGGAGGGCCTACGAGCAGTACTTC.

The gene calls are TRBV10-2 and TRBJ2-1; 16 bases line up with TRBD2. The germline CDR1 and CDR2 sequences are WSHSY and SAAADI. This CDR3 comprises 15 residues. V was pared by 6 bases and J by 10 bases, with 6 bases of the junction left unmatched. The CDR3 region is CASRVGLAGGEEQFF. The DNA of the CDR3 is TGCGCCAGCAGGGTGGGACTAGCGGGAGGGGAAGAGCAGTTCTTC.

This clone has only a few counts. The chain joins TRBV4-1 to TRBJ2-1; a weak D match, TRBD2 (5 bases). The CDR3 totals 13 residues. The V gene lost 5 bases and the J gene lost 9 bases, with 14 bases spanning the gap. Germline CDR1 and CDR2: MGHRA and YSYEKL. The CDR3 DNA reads TGCGCCAGCAGCGACCCCGGGGTAGCTGAGCAGTTCTTC. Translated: CASSDPGVAEQFF.

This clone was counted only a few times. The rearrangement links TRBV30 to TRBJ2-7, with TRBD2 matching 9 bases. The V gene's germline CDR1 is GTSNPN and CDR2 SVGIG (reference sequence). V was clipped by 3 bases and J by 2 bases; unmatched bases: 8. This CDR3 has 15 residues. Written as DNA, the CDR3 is TGTGCCTGGAGGGGGACTAGCCAACCCCCCTACGAGCAGTACTTC. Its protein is CAWRGTSQPPYEQYF.

Here the CDR3 DNA reads TGTGCCAGCAGCTTAGGTAGAAATGACTACACCTTC. Its protein is CASSLGRNDYTF. This chain uses TRBV7-8 with TRBJ1-2; no firm D call. Germline V gives CDR1 SGHVS, CDR2 FQNEAQ. The CDR3 has 12 amino acids. V lost 1 base and J 10 bases, leaving 10 bases between the germline ends.

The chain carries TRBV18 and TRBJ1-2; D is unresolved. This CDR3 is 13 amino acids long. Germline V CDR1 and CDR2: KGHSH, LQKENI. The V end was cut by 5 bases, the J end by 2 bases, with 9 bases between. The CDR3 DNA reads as TGTGCCAGCTCAGGGAGGGAGAACTATGGCTACACCTTC. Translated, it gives CASSGRENYGYTF. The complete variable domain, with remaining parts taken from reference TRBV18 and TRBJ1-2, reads NAGVMQNPRHLVRRRGQEARLRCSPMKGHSHVYWYRQLPEEGLKFMVYLQKENIIDESGMPKERFSAEFPKEGPSILRIQQVVRGDSAAYFCASSGRENYGYTFGSGTRLTVV.

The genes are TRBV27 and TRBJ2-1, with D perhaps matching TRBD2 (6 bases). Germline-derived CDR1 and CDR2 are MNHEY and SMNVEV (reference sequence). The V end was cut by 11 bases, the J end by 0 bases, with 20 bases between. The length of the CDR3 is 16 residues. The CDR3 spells CAHNRGWCSSYNEQFF. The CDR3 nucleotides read TGTGCCCACAATCGGGGGTGGTGCAGCTCCTACAATGAGCAGTTCTTC.

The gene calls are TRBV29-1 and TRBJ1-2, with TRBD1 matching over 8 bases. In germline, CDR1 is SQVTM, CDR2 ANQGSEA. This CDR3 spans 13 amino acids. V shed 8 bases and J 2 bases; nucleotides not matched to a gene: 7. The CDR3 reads CSTPGQANYGYTF. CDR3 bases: TGCAGCACACCGGGACAGGCAAACTATGGCTACACCTTC.

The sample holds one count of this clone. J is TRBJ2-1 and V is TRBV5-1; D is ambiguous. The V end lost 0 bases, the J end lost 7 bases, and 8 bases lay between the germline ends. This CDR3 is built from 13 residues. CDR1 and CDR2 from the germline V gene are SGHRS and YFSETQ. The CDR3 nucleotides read TGCGCCAGCAGCTTGGCTTTGAGAAATGAGCAGTTCTTC. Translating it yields CASSLALRNEQFF. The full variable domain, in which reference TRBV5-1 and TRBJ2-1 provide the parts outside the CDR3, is KAGVTQTPRYLIKTRGQQVTLSCSPISGHRSVSWYQQTPGQGLQFLFEYFSETQRNKGNFPGRFSGRQFSNSRSEMNVSTLELGDSALYLCASSLALRNEQFFGPGTRLTVL.

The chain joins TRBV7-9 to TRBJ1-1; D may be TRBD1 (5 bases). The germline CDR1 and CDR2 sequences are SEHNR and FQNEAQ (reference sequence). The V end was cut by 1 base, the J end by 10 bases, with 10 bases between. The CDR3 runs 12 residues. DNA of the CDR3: TGTGCCAGCAGCTTAGTGGTAGGGGCAGCTTTCTTT. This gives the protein CASSLVVGAAFF. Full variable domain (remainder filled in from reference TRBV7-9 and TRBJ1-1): DTGVSQNPRHKITKRGQNVTFRCDPISEHNRLYWYRQTLGQGPEFLTYFQNEAQLEKSRLLSDRFSAERPKGSFSTLEIQRTEQGDSAMYLCASSLVVGAAFFGQGTRLTVV.

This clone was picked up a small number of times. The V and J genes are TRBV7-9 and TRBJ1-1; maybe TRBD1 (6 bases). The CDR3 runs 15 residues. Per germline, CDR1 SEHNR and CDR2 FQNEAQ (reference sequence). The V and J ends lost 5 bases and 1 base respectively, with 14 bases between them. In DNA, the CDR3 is TGTGCCAGCAGCGTCCTTCTCAGGGGGAACACTGAAGCTTTCTTT. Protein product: CASSVLLRGNTEAFF.

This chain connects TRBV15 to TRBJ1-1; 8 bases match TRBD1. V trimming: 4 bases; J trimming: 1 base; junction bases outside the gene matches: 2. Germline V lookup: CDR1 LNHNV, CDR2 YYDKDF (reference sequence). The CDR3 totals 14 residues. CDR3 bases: TGTGCCACCAGCACTGGGACAGGGAACACTGAAGCTTTCTTT. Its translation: CATSTGTGNTEAFF.

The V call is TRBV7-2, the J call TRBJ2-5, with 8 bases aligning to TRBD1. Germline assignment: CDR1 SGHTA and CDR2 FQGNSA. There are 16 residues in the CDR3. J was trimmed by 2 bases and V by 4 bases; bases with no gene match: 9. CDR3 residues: CASSSSSGTGQETQYF. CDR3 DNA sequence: TGTGCCAGCAGCTCGAGTAGTGGGACAGGTCAAGAGACCCAGTACTTC.

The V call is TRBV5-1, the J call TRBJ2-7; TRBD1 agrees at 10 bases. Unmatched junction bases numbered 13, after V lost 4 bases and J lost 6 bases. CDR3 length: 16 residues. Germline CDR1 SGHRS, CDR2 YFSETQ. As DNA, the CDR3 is TGCGCCAGCAGCCCGGGGGTCGGACAGGGGGGTTTCGAGCAGTACTTC. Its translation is CASSPGVGQGGFEQYF.

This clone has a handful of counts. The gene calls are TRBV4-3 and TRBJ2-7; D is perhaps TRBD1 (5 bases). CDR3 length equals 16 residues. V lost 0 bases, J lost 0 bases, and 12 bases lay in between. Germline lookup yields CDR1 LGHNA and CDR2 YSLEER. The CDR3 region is CASSQDQGTLSYEQYF. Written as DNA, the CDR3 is TGCGCCAGCAGCCAAGATCAGGGAACCCTCTCCTACGAGCAGTACTTC.

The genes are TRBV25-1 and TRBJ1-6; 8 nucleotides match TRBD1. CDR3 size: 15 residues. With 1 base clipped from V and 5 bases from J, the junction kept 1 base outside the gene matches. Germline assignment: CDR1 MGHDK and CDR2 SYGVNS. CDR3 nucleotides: TGTGCCAGCAGTGAATTGGACAGGGATAATTCACCCCTCCACTTT. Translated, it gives CASSELDRDNSPLHF. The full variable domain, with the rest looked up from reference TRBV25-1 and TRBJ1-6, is EADIYQTPRYLVIGTGKKITLECSQTMGHDKMYWYQQDPGMELHLIHYSYGVNSTEKGDLSSESTVSRIRTEHFPLTLESARPSHTSQYLCASSELDRDNSPLHFGNGTRLTVT.

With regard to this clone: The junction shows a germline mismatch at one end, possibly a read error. CDR3 nucleotide sequence: TGTGCCAGCAGCTTAGAGGACAGGGTAGAGACCCAGCACTTC. As protein: CASSLEDRVETQHF. The V and J genes are TRBV7-2 and TRBJ2-5; 8 positions match TRBD1. Germline V gene sequence: CDR1 SGHTA, CDR2 FQGNSA. This CDR3 is 14 amino acids long.

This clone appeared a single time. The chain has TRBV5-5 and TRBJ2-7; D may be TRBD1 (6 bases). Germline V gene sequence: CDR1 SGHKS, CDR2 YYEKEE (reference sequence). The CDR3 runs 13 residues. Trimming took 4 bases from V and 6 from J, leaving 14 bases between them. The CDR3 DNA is TGTGCCAGCAGCCACGATCAGGGGCGCGAGCAGTACTTC. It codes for CASSHDQGREQYF.

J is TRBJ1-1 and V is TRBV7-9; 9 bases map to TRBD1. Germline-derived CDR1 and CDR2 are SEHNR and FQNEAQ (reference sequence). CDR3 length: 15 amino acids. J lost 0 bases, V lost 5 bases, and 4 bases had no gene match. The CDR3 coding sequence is TGTGCCAGCAGCGCCCGGACAGGGGTGAACACTGAAGCTTTCTTT. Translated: CASSARTGVNTEAFF.

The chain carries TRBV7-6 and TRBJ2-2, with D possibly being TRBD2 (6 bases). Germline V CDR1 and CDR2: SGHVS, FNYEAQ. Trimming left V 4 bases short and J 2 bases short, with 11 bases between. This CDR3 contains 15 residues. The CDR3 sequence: CASSSRLGNTGELFF. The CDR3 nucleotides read TGTGCCAGCAGCTCACGACTAGGCAACACCGGGGAGCTGTTTTTT.

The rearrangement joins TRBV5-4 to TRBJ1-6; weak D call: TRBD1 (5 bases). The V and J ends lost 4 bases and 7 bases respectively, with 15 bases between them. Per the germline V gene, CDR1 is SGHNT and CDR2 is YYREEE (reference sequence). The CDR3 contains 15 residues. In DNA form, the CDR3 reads TGTGCCAGCAGCATTCGACAGAACCGGAATTCACCCCTCCACTTT. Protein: CASSIRQNRNSPLHF.